The clone carrying this TCR beta chain was counted at least ten times. Its antigen is not identified. Each patient went into thyroid surgery without having received any treatment. This record comes from a study of metastatic and nonmetastatic thyroid tumors. As for the study in general: The comparison covered peripheral blood and tumor or nodule tissue in malignant and benign thyroid patients.

Under the authors' procedure: A classifier for distant metastasis in papillary thyroid cancer was constructed using CDR3 differences observed across clinicopathological groups. TCRdb reanalyzed the PCR reads via MiXCR. None of the V and J calls come from the authors' own analysis; TCRdb made them. The table records about 20,000 clones, about a sixth of them present only once. This CDR3 has 15 residues. The V and J ends lost 3 bases and 2 bases respectively, with 8 bases between them. Germline V gene sequence: CDR1 MDHEN, CDR2 SYDVKM. Study-wide points: A significant increase in TCR beta diversity was reportedly seen in malignant thyroid tumors relative to benign nodules, in blood and tumor.

This sequence was found in a female donor with papillary thyroid cancer or a benign thyroid nodule (not recorded which). Some clones in this sample may be carry-over from other donors' samples. The rearrangement uses TRBV28 and TRBJ2-6; D possibly uses TRBD1 or TRBD2 (5 bases each). Sequencing was carried out using blood. CDR3 sequence (DNA): TGTGCCAGCAGTTTTGGGGGTGCTGGGGCCAACGTCCTGACTTTC. Residues: CASSFGGAGANVLTF.